Sequencing of this T cell receptor beta chain was carried out in a study of T cell responses to AZD1222 COVID-19 vaccine. This clone has ten or more counts. Its antigen is still unknown. General study points: Two AZD1222 administrations were followed by greater Spike-specific TCR breadth and depth. AZD1222 recipients seropositive at baseline numbered only six. Scientists sampled the repertoires only once the peak T cell response had passed.

This CDR3 has 15 residues. The germline gives CDR1 LGHDT, CDR2 YNNKEL (reference sequence). Trimming left V 0 bases short and J 4 bases short, with 12 bases between. TCRdb's copy holds only in-frame clones and misses some; the assay was immunoSEQ multiplex PCR. The data contain some 80,000 clones, 88% of them singletons. The chain employs TRBV3-1 (or the pseudogene TRBV3-2) and TRBJ1-2; D call uncertain. The clonotype originates from an adult who received the MenACWY meningococcal vaccine as a control. The source was peripheral blood, collected 28 days after the second dose of the MenACWY control vaccine. The CDR3 DNA reads TGTGCCAGCAGCCAAGACAACCCCCATCTCTATGGCTACACCTTC. It encodes CASSQDNPHLYGYTF.